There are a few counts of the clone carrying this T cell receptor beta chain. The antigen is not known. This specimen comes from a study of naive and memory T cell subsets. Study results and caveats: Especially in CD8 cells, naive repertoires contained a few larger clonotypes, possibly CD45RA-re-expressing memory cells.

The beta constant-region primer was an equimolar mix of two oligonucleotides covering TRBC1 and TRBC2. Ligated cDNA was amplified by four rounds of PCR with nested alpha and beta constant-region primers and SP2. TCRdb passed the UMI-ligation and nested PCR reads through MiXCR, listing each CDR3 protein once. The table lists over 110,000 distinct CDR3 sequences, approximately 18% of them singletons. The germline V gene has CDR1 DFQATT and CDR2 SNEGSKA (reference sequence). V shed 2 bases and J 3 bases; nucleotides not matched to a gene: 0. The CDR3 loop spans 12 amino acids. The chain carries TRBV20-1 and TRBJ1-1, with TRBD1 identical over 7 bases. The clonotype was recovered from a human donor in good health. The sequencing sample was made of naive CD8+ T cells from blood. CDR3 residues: CSARQGDTEAFF. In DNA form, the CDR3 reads TGCAGTGCTAGACAGGGGGACACTGAAGCTTTCTTT.